What follows describes a single T cell receptor (beta chain). Its antigen is unknown. Researchers used 5'RACE with constant-segment primers to make TCR alpha and TCR beta cDNA libraries that carry sample barcodes and UMIs. TCRdb analysed the 5' RACE reads with MiXCR anew, one entry per CDR3 protein. The sample lists under 110,000 distinct CDR3 sequences, 12% occurring once. These data belong to a study of T-cell memory formation after mild COVID-19. The overall study: TCR clusters showed largely donor specificity. Study-level points and caveats: Several responding clones turned up in pre-infection memory, indicating that cross-reactive memory may have taken part. From day 15 to 85, contracting clones were balanced between CD4 and CD8, whereas later expanders leaned toward CD4+.

This clonotype was obtained from an adult woman who had mild COVID-19 (a few samples of this study predate the infection). Cell type and time point are not known. Sequenced input: PBMCs or a T cell subset sorted from them (not recorded which).

The CDR3 DNA reads as TGCGCCAGCAGCCAGGAGGGAGGGGTGAACACTGAAGCTTTCTTT. Its protein is CASSQEGGVNTEAFF. The chain combines TRBV4-1 with TRBJ1-1; a weak D match, TRBD1 (5 bases). Between the trimmed V and J ends, which lost 3 bases and 0 bases, there was a span of 11 bases. Germline lookup yields CDR1 MGHRA and CDR2 YSYEKL. The CDR3 sequence is 15 residues long.